A single sample gave rise to the 13 T cell receptor beta chains below, sequenced in a study of blood T cell repertoires in COVID-19. Assay used: immunoSEQ multiplex PCR; TCRdb lists only in-frame clones, some missing. The table records 240,000 or so clones, 85% to 90% of them present only once. Sample: PBMCs or T cells enriched from blood (not recorded which). These receptors all come from a man aged 35 to 55 who had recovered from COVID-19.

The V and J genes are TRBV5-1 and TRBJ1-2, with 10 bases lining up with TRBD1. Trimming removed 1 base from V and 4 bases from J; junction bases left unmatched: 4. The CDR3 is 15 residues long. CDR1 and CDR2 from the germline V gene are SGHRS and YFSETQ. The chain's CDR3 is CASSLLRQGAYGYTF. CDR3 DNA sequence: TGCGCCAGCAGCTTGTTAAGACAGGGGGCCTATGGCTACACCTTC.

The chain joins TRBV6-5 to TRBJ1-1, with D possibly being TRBD1 (5 bases). CDR1 is MNHEY, CDR2 SVGAGI, per germline. The CDR3 has 14 amino acids. Trimming left V 6 bases short and J 2 bases short, with 13 bases between. The CDR3 is CASRTSGLNTEAFF. CDR3 DNA sequence: TGTGCCAGCAGAACATCAGGGTTAAACACTGAAGCTTTCTTT.

This chain links TRBV19 with TRBJ1-1; tentatively, D is TRBD1 (6 bases). Per the germline V gene, CDR1 is LNHDA and CDR2 is SQIVND (reference sequence). Between the trimmed V and J ends, which lost 0 bases and 1 base, there was a span of 12 bases. The CDR3 loop spans 16 amino acids. The CDR3 region is CASSIDLSGQNTEAFF. CDR3 nucleotides: TGTGCCAGTAGTATAGATCTATCGGGACAGAACACTGAAGCTTTCTTT.

As regards this clone: One junction end does not reproduce the germline sequence, and a read error may be involved. The CDR3 DNA is TGTGCCAGTAGTATAACCGGGACAGGGGGCTCCCACGAGCAGTACTTC. Translating gives CASSITGTGGSHEQYF. This chain uses TRBV19 with TRBJ2-7; TRBD1 aligns across 12 bases. CDR1 is LNHDA and CDR2 is SQIVND in the germline V gene (reference sequence). CDR3 length: 16 residues.

The V gene is TRBV7-9, the J gene TRBJ1-5, with unresolved D. Germline values: CDR1 SEHNR, CDR2 FQNEAQ (reference sequence). The V and J ends lost 4 bases and 0 bases respectively, with 13 bases between them. CDR3 length equals 16 residues. The CDR3 loop reads CASSSRVGDSNQPQHF. CDR3 in DNA: TGTGCCAGCAGCTCCCGGGTCGGGGATAGCAATCAGCCCCAGCATTTT.

V and J are TRBV2 and TRBJ1-2, with D perhaps matching TRBD1 (5 bases). CDR1 SNHLY and CDR2 FYNNEI come from the germline V gene. V was cut by 6 bases and J by 6 bases, with 29 bases left in between. This CDR3 has 18 amino acids. CDR3 nucleotides: TGTGCCAGCAGGGGAGGACCAGGGAGGGGCGGTGAAGGGGATGGCTACACCTTC. Its translation is CASRGGPGRGGEGDGYTF.

The V gene is TRBV5-8, the J gene TRBJ2-3; possibly TRBD1 for D (5 bases). Germline V lookup: CDR1 SGHTS, CDR2 YDEGEE. The V gene lost 4 bases and the J gene lost 0 bases, with 9 bases spanning the gap. The CDR3 sequence is 14 residues long. The CDR3 spells CASSETASTDTQYF. The CDR3 DNA reads as TGTGCCAGCAGCGAGACAGCTAGCACAGATACGCAGTATTTT.

This clone has a handful of counts. Other DNA variants within this sample encode the same CDR3. The V gene is TRBV7-8, the J gene TRBJ2-2, with 11 bases identical to TRBD2. The CDR3 is made up of 16 amino acids. Losses at the gene ends were 5 bases for V and 0 bases for J; bases not matched to a gene: 2. Germline V gene sequence: CDR1 SGHVS, CDR2 FQNEAQ. The CDR3 here is CASSRLAGTNTGELFF. The CDR3 DNA sequence: TGTGCCAGCAGCCGACTAGCGGGAACGAACACCGGGGAGCTGTTTTTT.

The chain is built from TRBV7-8 and TRBJ2-3; 9 bases line up with TRBD1. The germline gives CDR1 SGHVS, CDR2 FQNEAQ. CDR3 length equals 16 residues. V dropped 5 bases and J dropped 4; count of bases not matched to a gene: 10. The CDR3 DNA sequence: TGTGCCAGCAGCGAGCACAGGGGGCGAGGGGCAGATACGCAGTATTTT. Amino acids: CASSEHRGRGADTQYF.

The chain couples TRBV19 to TRBJ2-2; 7 nucleotides match TRBD2. The CDR3 has 16 residues. Germline values: CDR1 LNHDA, CDR2 SQIVND (reference sequence). V lost 4 bases and J lost 4; bases outside the gene matches: 9. The CDR3 DNA reads as TGTGCCAGTAGTAGATCCTTGGGGGAGGGCACCGGGGAGCTGTTTTTT. Protein: CASSRSLGEGTGELFF.

V usage is TRBV12-5 and J usage is TRBJ2-3; 11 bases are shared with TRBD1. This CDR3 contains 15 residues. Looked up from germline, CDR1 is LGHNT and CDR2 is FRNRAP. Trimming at V came to 1 base and at J to 4 bases, leaving 1 base not matched to a gene. CDR3 in DNA: TGTGCTAGTGGTTTGGGGGACAGGGGGTCAGATACGCAGTATTTT. This codes for CASGLGDRGSDTQYF.

This chain uses TRBV5-1 with TRBJ1-6; a weak D match, TRBD1 (6 bases). The CDR3 is 14 amino acids. Germline CDR1 is SGHRS and CDR2 is YFSETQ. V lost 0 bases to trimming and J lost 8 bases, with 9 bases between them. Here the CDR3 DNA reads TGCGCCAGCAGCTTGGAGGGGGGGGATTCACCCCTCCACTTT. Translation: CASSLEGGDSPLHF.

The V and J genes are TRBV29-1 and TRBJ1-1; 9 bases are a match to TRBD1. In germline, CDR1 is SQVTM, CDR2 ANQGSEA. The CDR3 totals 14 residues. V lost 0 bases and J lost 5; bases outside the gene matches: 4. The CDR3 loop is CSVEETGGGTEAFF. The CDR3, as DNA: TGCAGCGTTGAAGAAACAGGGGGCGGGACTGAAGCTTTCTTT. Drawing the rest from reference TRBV29-1 and TRBJ1-1, the complete variable domain is SAVISQKPSRDICQRGTSLTIQCQVDSQVTMMFWYRQQPGQSLTLIATANQGSEATYESGFVIDKFPISRPNLTFSTLTVSNMSPEDSSIYLCSVEETGGGTEAFFGQGTRLTVV.